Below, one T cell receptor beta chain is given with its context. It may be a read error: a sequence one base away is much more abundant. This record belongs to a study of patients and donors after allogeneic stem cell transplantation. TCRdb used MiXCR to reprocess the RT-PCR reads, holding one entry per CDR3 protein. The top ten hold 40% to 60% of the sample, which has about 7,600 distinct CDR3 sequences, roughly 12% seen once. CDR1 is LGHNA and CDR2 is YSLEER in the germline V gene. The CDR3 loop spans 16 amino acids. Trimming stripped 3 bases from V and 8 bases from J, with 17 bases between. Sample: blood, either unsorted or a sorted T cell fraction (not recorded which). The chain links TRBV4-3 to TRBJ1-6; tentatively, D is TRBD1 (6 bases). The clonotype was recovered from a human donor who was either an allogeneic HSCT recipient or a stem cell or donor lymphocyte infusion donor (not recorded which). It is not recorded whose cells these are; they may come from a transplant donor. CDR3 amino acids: CASSHQYDRKDSPLHF. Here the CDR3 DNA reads TGCGCCAGCAGCCATCAGTACGACAGGAAGGATTCACCCCTCCACTTT.